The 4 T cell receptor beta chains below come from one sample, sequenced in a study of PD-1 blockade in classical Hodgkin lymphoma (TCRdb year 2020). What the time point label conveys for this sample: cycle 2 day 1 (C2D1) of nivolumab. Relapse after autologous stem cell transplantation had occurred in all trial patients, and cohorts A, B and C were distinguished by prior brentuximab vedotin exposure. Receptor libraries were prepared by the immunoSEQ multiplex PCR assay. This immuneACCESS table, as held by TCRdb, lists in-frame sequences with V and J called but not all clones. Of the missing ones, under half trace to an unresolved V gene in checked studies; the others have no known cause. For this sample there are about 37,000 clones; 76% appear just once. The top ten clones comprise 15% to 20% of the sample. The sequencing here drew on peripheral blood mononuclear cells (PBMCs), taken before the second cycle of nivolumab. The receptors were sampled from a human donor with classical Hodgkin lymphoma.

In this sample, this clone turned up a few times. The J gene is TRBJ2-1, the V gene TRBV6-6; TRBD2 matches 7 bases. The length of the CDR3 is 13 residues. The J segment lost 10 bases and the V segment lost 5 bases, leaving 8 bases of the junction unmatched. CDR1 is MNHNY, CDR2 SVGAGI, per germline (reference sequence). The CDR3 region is CASSAILGGEQFF. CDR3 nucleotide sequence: TGTGCCAGCAGTGCCATACTGGGGGGGGAGCAGTTCTTC.

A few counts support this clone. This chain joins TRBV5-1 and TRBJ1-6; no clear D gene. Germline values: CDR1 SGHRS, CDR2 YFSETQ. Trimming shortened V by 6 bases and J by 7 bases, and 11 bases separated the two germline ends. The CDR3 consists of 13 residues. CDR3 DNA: TGCGCCAGCACCTGGGGAGAGAATTCACCCCTCCACTTT. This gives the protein CASTWGENSPLHF.

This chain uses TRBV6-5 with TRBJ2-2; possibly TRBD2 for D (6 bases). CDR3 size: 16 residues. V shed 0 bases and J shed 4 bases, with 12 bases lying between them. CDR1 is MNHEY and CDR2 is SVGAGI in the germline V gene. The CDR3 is CASSYSAGTGTGELFF. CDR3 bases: TGTGCCAGCAGTTACTCGGCGGGGACCGGCACCGGGGAGCTGTTTTTT.

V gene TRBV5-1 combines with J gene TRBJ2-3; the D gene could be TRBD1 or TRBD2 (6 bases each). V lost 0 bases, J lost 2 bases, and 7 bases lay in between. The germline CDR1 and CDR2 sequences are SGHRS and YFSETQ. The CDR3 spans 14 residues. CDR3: CASSLAGATDTQYF. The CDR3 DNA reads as TGCGCCAGCAGCTTGGCGGGGGCCACAGATACGCAGTATTTT.